Listed below are T cell receptor beta chains from one sample, sequenced in a study of blood T cell repertoires in COVID-19. The repertoire was sequenced with immunoSEQ multiplex PCR; TCRdb's copy has only in-frame clones and lacks some. Of more than 110,000 clones listed, around 80% are singletons. The specimen was peripheral blood. Receptors originate from a man aged 55-75 years with acute or convalescent COVID-19. The CDR3 runs from the conserved cysteine through the conserved F or W. A D gene is named only where the DNA matches it firmly. Not all rows give a size; the values are once, few, many and, for expanded clones, a class.

V gene: TRBV5-1; J gene: TRBJ2-1; clone size: NA; D gene: TRBD2; CDR3 length: 16; CDR3 DNA: TGCGCCAGCAGCCTGACTAGCCTACTACGGGACAATGAGCAGTTCTTC; CDR3 protein: CASSLTSLLRDNEQFF
V gene: TRBV3-1/TRBV3-2; J gene: TRBJ2-2; clone size: NA; D gene: NA; CDR3 length: 16; CDR3 DNA: TGTGCCAGCAGCCCCACCGGGACTTTTAACACCGGGGAGCTGTTTTTT; CDR3 protein: CASSPTGTFNTGELFF
V gene: TRBV5-6; J gene: TRBJ2-3; clone size: NA; D gene: NA; CDR3 length: 15; CDR3 DNA: TGTGCCAGCAGCCCCGGGATCTCCCGGCCAGATACGCAGTATTTT; CDR3 protein: CASSPGISRPDTQYF
V gene: TRBV4-2; J gene: TRBJ1-5; clone size: NA; D gene: NA; CDR3 length: 16; CDR3 DNA: TGTGCCAGCAGCCAAGATACCGGGGGAGGGAATCAGCCCCAGCATTTT; CDR3 protein: CASSQDTGGGNQPQHF
V gene: TRBV3-1/TRBV3-2; J gene: TRBJ1-3; clone size: NA; D gene: NA; CDR3 length: 14; CDR3 DNA: TGTGCCAGCAGCCAAGGACAGTTAGGAAACACCATATATTTT; CDR3 protein: CASSQGQLGNTIYF
V gene: TRBV24-1; J gene: TRBJ2-7; clone size: NA; D gene: TRBD1; CDR3 length: 13; CDR3 DNA: TGTGCCACCAGTGACCCGACAGGGTACGAGCAGTACTTC; CDR3 protein: CATSDPTGYEQYF
V gene: TRBV28; J gene: TRBJ1-5; clone size: NA; D gene: NA; CDR3 length: 15; CDR3 DNA: TGTGCCAGCAGTTTTGGGCAGGCCTTCAATCAGCCCCAGCATTTT; CDR3 protein: CASSFGQAFNQPQHF
V gene: TRBV14; J gene: TRBJ1-1; clone size: few; D gene: NA; CDR3 length: 15; CDR3 DNA: TGTGCCAGCAGCCAAGCGGCAGGGGTGGACACTGAAGCTTTCTTT; CDR3 protein: CASSQAAGVDTEAFF
V gene: TRBV6-1; J gene: TRBJ1-5; clone size: NA; D gene: NA; CDR3 length: 13; CDR3 DNA: TGTGCCAGCAGTGAGCGGGGGGAACAGCCCCAGCATTTT; CDR3 protein: CASSERGEQPQHF
V gene: TRBV18; J gene: TRBJ2-6; clone size: NA; D gene: NA; CDR3 length: 16; CDR3 DNA: TGTGCCAGCTCACCCCAGTTCTCCTCTGGGGCCAACGTCCTGACTTTC; CDR3 protein: CASSPQFSSGANVLTF
V gene: TRBV28; J gene: TRBJ1-2; clone size: NA; D gene: NA; CDR3 length: 12; CDR3 DNA: TGTGCCAGCAGTGCCTTACAGGGTGGCTACACCTTC; CDR3 protein: CASSALQGGYTF
V gene: TRBV10-2; J gene: TRBJ1-1; clone size: NA; D gene: TRBD1; CDR3 length: 15; CDR3 DNA: TGCGCCAGCAGTGTCATAGGACAGGGGGACGGTGAAGCTTTCTTT; CDR3 protein: CASSVIGQGDGEAFF
V gene: TRBV5-1; J gene: TRBJ1-3; clone size: NA; D gene: TRBD1; CDR3 length: 15; CDR3 DNA: TGCGCCAGCAGCAACGACAGGGGTACTGGAAACACCATATATTTT; CDR3 protein: CASSNDRGTGNTIYF
V gene: TRBV18; J gene: TRBJ1-6; clone size: NA; D gene: TRBD1; CDR3 length: 16; CDR3 DNA: TGTGCCAGCTCACGGGGAACAGGGGTCAATAATTCACCCCTCCACTTT; CDR3 protein: CASSRGTGVNNSPLHF
V gene: TRBV28; J gene: TRBJ1-2; clone size: NA; D gene: TRBD1; CDR3 length: 14; CDR3 DNA: TGTGCCAGCAGTTATCCGGGACAGGTGTATGGCTACACCTTC; CDR3 protein: CASSYPGQVYGYTF
V gene: TRBV4-3; J gene: TRBJ1-1; clone size: NA; D gene: NA; CDR3 length: 15; CDR3 DNA: TGCGCCAGCAGCCAAGAAAGAGCAGCGGGGGCTGAAGCTTTCTTT; CDR3 protein: CASSQERAAGAEAFF
V gene: TRBV5-1; J gene: TRBJ2-3; clone size: NA; D gene: TRBD1; CDR3 length: 15; CDR3 DNA: TGCGCCAGCAGCTTGCCCGGACAGGGCACAGATACGCAGTATTTT; CDR3 protein: CASSLPGQGTDTQYF
V gene: TRBV10-3; J gene: TRBJ1-1; clone size: NA; D gene: TRBD1; CDR3 length: 14; CDR3 DNA: TGTGCCATCAAGAATACAGGGGGCCACACTGAAGCTTTCTTT; CDR3 protein: CAIKNTGGHTEAFF
V gene: TRBV7-2; J gene: TRBJ2-5; clone size: NA; D gene: TRBD2; CDR3 length: 17; CDR3 DNA: TGTGCCAGCAGCTTATCCCCACGGGAGGTGTCCCAAGAGACCCAGTACTTC; CDR3 protein: CASSLSPREVSQETQYF
V gene: TRBV28; J gene: TRBJ2-3; clone size: NA; D gene: TRBD2; CDR3 length: 19; CDR3 DNA: TGTGCCAGCAGTTCTATCCAATTCATAGCGGGAGGCCCTGGAGATACGCAGTATTTT; CDR3 protein: CASSSIQFIAGGPGDTQYF
V gene: TRBV18; J gene: TRBJ1-2; clone size: NA; D gene: TRBD1; CDR3 length: 15; CDR3 DNA: TGTGCCAGCTCACCAGCCGGGACAGCGAACTATGGCTACACCTTC; CDR3 protein: CASSPAGTANYGYTF
V gene: TRBV28; J gene: TRBJ1-5; clone size: NA; D gene: TRBD1; CDR3 length: 11; CDR3 DNA: TGTGCCAGCAGTCCCCGGACAGGGGTAATTTTT; CDR3 protein: CASSPRTGVIF
V gene: TRBV18; J gene: TRBJ2-7; clone size: NA; D gene: TRBD2; CDR3 length: 14; CDR3 DNA: TGTGCCAGCTCTCTAGCGGGAGGGGCCTACGAGCAGTACTTC; CDR3 protein: CASSLAGGAYEQYF
V gene: TRBV18; J gene: TRBJ1-1; clone size: NA; D gene: NA; CDR3 length: 14; CDR3 DNA: TGTGCCAGCTCAACGAGGGCCTCGAACACTGAAGCTTTCTTT; CDR3 protein: CASSTRASNTEAFF
V gene: TRBV30; J gene: TRBJ2-1; clone size: NA; D gene: NA; CDR3 length: 15; CDR3 DNA: TGTGCCTGGAGTGTGGCTAGCACTACCTACAATGAGCAGTTCTTC; CDR3 protein: CAWSVASTTYNEQFF
V gene: TRBV3-1/TRBV3-2; J gene: TRBJ1-3; clone size: few; D gene: NA; CDR3 length: 15; CDR3 DNA: TGTGCCAGCAGCCTTGTTTCCAGCTCTGGAAACACCATATATTTT; CDR3 protein: CASSLVSSSGNTIYF
V gene: TRBV11-3; J gene: TRBJ2-1; clone size: NA; D gene: TRBD1; CDR3 length: 13; CDR3 DNA: TGTGCCAGCAGGGGGGAAGGGGGCTCTGAGCAGTTCTTC; CDR3 protein: CASRGEGGSEQFF
V gene: TRBV7-2; J gene: TRBJ1-1; clone size: NA; D gene: NA; CDR3 length: 16; CDR3 DNA: TGTGCCAGCAGCTTAGTCGGGGGGTTGTTGGACACTGAAGCTTTCTTT; CDR3 protein: CASSLVGGLLDTEAFF
V gene: TRBV6-5; J gene: TRBJ1-6; clone size: NA; D gene: NA; CDR3 length: 13; CDR3 DNA: TGTGCCAGCAGTTACATGACACTTTCACCCCTCCACTTT; CDR3 protein: CASSYMTLSPLHF
V gene: TRBV7-2; J gene: TRBJ2-1; clone size: NA; D gene: NA; CDR3 length: 15; CDR3 DNA: TGTGCCAGCAGCTTAGGGGGGCTTAACTACAATGAGCAGTTCTTC; CDR3 protein: CASSLGGLNYNEQFF
V gene: TRBV7-3; J gene: TRBJ2-1; clone size: NA; D gene: NA; CDR3 length: 13; CDR3 DNA: TGTGCCAGCAGCTTAACGGCCTCGGGTGAGCAGTTCTTC; CDR3 protein: CASSLTASGEQFF
V gene: TRBV14; J gene: TRBJ2-3; clone size: NA; D gene: TRBD2; CDR3 length: 23; CDR3 DNA: TGTGCCAGCAGCCAAAAAGGACTAGCGGGAGGGCTTCCTGTCAAGCCGCACACAGATACGCAGTATTTT; CDR3 protein: CASSQKGLAGGLPVKPHTDTQYF
V gene: TRBV6-4; J gene: TRBJ1-6; clone size: once; D gene: NA; CDR3 length: 13; CDR3 DNA: TGTGCCAGCAGTGCTACCGGTGATTCACCCCTCCACTTT; CDR3 protein: CASSATGDSPLHF
V gene: TRBV5-1; J gene: TRBJ1-2; clone size: few; D gene: NA; CDR3 length: 15; CDR3 DNA: TGCGCCAGCAGCTTGGAAGCTCGGAGGGTTGATGGCTACACCTTC; CDR3 protein: CASSLEARRVDGYTF
V gene: TRBV29-1; J gene: TRBJ2-7; clone size: NA; D gene: TRBD2; CDR3 length: 12; CDR3 DNA: TGCAGCGCCGGGACTAGCTCCTACGAGCAGTACTTC; CDR3 protein: CSAGTSSYEQYF
V gene: TRBV25-1; J gene: TRBJ2-1; clone size: NA; D gene: TRBD1; CDR3 length: 13; CDR3 DNA: TGTGCCAGCAGCGGGACAGGCCCCTTTGAGCAGTTCTTC; CDR3 protein: CASSGTGPFEQFF
V gene: TRBV5-4; J gene: TRBJ2-7; clone size: once; D gene: TRBD2; CDR3 length: 16; CDR3 DNA: TGTGCCAGCAGTAACGGGGGGGGCGGAACCTCCTACGAGCAGTACTTC; CDR3 protein: CASSNGGGGTSYEQYF
V gene: TRBV5-6; J gene: TRBJ1-5; clone size: NA; D gene: NA; CDR3 length: 15; CDR3 DNA: TGTGCCAGCAGCTTGAATGGAGTGACCAATCAGCCCCAGCATTTT; CDR3 protein: CASSLNGVTNQPQHF